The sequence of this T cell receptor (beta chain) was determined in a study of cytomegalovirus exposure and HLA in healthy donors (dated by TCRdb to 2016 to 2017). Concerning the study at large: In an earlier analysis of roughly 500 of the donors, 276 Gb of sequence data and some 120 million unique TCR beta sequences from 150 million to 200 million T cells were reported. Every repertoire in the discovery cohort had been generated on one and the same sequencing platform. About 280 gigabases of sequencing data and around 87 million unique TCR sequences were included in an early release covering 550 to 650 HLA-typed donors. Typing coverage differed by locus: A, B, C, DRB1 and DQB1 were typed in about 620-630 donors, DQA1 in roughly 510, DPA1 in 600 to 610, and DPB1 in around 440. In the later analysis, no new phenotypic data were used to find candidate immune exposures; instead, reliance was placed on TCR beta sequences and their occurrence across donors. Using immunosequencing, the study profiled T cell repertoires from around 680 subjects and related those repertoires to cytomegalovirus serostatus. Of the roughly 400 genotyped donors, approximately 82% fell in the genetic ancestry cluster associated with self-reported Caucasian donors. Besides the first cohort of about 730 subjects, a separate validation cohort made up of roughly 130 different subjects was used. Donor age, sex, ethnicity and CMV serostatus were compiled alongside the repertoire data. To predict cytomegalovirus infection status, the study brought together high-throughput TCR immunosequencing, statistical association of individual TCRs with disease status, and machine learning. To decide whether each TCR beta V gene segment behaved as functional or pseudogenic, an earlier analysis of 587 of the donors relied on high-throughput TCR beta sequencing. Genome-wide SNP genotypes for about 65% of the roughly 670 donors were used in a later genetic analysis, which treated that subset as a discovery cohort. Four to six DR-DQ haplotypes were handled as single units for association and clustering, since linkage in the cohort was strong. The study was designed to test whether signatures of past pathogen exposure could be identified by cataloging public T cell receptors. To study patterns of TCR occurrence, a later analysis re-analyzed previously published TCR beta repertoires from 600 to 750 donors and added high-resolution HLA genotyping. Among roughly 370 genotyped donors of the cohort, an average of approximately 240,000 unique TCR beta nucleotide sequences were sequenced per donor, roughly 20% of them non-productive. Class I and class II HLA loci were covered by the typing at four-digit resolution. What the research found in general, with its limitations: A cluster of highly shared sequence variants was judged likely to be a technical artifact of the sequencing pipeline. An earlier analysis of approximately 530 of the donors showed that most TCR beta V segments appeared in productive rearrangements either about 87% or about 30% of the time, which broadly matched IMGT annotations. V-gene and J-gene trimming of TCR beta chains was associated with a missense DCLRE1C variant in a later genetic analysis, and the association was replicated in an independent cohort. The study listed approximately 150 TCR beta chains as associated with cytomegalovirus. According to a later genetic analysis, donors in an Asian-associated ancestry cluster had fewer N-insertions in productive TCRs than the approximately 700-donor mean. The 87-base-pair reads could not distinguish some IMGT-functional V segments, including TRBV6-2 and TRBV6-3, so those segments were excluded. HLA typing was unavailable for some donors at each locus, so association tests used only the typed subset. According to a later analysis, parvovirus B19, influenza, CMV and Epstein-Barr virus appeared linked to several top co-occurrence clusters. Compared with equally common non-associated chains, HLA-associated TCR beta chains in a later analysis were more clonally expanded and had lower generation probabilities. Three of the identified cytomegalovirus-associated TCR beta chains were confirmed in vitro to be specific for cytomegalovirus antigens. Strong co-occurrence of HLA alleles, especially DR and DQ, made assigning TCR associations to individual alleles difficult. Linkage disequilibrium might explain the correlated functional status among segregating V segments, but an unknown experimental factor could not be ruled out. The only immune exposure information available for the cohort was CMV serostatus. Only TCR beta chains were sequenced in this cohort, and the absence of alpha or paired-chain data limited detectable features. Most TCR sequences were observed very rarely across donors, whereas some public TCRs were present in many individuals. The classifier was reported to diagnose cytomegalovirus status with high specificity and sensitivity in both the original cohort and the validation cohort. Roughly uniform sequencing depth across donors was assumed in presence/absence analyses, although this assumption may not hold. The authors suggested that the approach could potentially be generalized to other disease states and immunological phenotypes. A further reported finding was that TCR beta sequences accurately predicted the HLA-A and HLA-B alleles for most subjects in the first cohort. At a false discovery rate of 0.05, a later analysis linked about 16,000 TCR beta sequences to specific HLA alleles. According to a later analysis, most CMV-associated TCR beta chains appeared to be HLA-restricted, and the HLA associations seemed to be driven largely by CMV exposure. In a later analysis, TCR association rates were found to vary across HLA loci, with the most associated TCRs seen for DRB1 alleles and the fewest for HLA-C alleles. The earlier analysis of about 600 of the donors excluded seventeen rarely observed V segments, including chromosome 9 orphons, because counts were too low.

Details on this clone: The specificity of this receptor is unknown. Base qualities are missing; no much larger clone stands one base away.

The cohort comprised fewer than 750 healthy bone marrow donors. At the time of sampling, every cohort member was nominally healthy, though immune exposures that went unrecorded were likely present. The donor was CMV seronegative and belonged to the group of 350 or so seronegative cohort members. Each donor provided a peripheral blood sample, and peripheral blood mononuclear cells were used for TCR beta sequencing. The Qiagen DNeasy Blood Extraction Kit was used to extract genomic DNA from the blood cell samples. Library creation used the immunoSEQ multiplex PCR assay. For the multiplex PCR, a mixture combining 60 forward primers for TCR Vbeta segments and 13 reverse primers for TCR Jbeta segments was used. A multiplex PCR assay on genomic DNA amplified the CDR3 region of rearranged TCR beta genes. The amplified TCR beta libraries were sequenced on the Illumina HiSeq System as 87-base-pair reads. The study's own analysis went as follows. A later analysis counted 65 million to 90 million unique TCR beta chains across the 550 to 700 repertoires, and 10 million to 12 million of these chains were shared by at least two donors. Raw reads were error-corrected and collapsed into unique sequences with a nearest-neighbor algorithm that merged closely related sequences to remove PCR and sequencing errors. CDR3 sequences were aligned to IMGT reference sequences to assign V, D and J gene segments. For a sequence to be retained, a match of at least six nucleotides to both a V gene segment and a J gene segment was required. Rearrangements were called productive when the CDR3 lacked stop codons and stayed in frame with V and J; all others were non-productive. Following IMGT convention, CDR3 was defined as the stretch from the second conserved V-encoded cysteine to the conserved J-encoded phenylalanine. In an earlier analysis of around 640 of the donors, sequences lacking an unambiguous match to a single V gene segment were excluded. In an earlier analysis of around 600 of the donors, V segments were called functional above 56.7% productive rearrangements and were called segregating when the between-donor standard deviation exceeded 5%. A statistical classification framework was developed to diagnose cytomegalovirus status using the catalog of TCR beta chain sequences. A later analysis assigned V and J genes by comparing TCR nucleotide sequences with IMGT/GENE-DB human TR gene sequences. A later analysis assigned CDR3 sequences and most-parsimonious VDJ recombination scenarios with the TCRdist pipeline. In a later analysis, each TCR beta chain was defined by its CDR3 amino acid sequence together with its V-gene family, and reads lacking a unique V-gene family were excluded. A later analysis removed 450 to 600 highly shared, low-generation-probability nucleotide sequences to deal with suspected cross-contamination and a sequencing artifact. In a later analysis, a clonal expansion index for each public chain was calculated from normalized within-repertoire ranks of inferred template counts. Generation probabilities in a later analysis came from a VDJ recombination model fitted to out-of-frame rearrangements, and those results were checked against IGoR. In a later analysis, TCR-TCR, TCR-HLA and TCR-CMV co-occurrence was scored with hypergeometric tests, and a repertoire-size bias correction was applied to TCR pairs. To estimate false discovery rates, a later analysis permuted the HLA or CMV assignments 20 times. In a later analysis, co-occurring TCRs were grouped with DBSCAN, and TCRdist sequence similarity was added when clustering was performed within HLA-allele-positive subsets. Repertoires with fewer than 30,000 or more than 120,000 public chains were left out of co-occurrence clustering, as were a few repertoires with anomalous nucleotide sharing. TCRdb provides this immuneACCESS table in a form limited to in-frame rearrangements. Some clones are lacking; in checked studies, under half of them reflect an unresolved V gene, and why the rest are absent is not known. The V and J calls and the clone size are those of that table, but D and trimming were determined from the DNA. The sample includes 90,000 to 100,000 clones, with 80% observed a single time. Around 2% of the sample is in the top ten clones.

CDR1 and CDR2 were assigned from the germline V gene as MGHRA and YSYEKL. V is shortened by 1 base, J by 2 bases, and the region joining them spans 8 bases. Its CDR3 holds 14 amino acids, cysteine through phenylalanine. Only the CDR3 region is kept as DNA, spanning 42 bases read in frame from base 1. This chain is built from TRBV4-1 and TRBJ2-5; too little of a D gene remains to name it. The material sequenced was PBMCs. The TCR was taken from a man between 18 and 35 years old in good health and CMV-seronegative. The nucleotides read TGCGCCAGCAGCCAAGTCGTCGGGCAAGAGACCCAGTACTTC. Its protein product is CASSQVVGQETQYF.